What follows are 15 T cell receptor beta chains derived from one specimen sequenced in a study of blood T cell repertoires in COVID-19. The assay was immunoSEQ multiplex PCR, and TCRdb's table has in-frame clones only and misses some. The table lists over 250,000 clones, approximately 89% of them singletons. Source material: PBMCs or T cells enriched from blood (not recorded which). These receptors all stem from a woman under 40 who had recovered from COVID-19.

The V gene is TRBV19, the J gene TRBJ1-4; 10 nucleotides agree with TRBD1. After removal of 3 bases from V and 6 bases from J, the junction contained 4 bases not matched to a gene. This CDR3 has 15 residues. Germline loops: CDR1 LNHDA, CDR2 SQIVND (reference sequence). The CDR3 loop reads CASSMGGTGDEKLFF. The DNA of the CDR3 is TGTGCCAGTAGTATGGGTGGGACAGGGGATGAAAAACTGTTTTTT.

The rearrangement uses TRBV2 and TRBJ1-1, with 8 bases lining up with TRBD1. V was pared by 6 bases and J by 10 bases, with 10 bases of the junction left unmatched. Germline values: CDR1 SNHLY, CDR2 FYNNEI. The CDR3 contains 13 residues. The CDR3 here is CASRSGTGGRAFF. CDR3 nucleotide sequence: TGTGCCAGCAGGTCCGGGACAGGTGGTCGAGCTTTCTTT.

This chain connects TRBV6-5 to TRBJ1-2; TRBD1 might be the D (5 bases). The CDR3 has 13 residues. The germline gives CDR1 MNHEY, CDR2 SVGAGI. V was clipped by 8 bases and J by 4 bases, with 14 bases between them. The CDR3 bases are TGTGCCAGCGTCCGGGGGGTGGGCTATGGCTACACCTTC. It encodes CASVRGVGYGYTF.

The V and J genes are TRBV6-4 and TRBJ2-3, with D possibly matching TRBD2 (5 bases). V lost 3 bases, J lost 1 base, and 11 bases lay in between. CDR1 is MRHNA, CDR2 SNTAGT, per germline. CDR3 length: 15 residues. CDR3 residues: CASSEERGGTDTQYF. CDR3 nucleotide sequence: TGTGCCAGCAGTGAGGAACGGGGTGGCACAGATACGCAGTATTTT.

This chain links TRBV4-1 with TRBJ2-3, with 7 bases that match TRBD2. With V trimmed by 2 bases and J by 3 bases, 11 bases remained unmatched. CDR1 MGHRA and CDR2 YSYEKL come from the germline V gene. CDR3 size: 17 residues. The CDR3 DNA sequence: TGCGCCAGCAGCCAAACCCCGCGTGGGAGGGGTACAGATACGCAGTATTTT. The encoded protein is CASSQTPRGRGTDTQYF.

The chain links TRBV28 to TRBJ2-3; 14 bases are shared with TRBD2. The V gene's germline CDR1 is MDHEN and CDR2 SYDVKM. Trimming took 5 bases from V and 5 from J; bases not matched to a gene: 0. The CDR3 is 14 amino acids. The CDR3 protein is CASSGTSGGDTQYF. CDR3 sequence (DNA): TGTGCCAGCAGTGGGACTAGCGGGGGAGATACGCAGTATTTT. The entire variable domain, with the rest obtained from reference TRBV28 and TRBJ2-3, is as follows: DVKVTQSSRYLVKRTGEKVFLECVQDMDHENMFWYRQDPGLGLRLIYFSYDVKMKEKGDIPEGYSVSREKKERFSLILESASTNQTSMYLCASSGTSGGDTQYFGPGTRLTVL.

Only one count was recorded for this clone. The J gene is TRBJ1-3, the V gene TRBV19; 7 nucleotides match TRBD1. The CDR3 runs 15 residues. Germline V lookup: CDR1 LNHDA, CDR2 SQIVND (reference sequence). V dropped 7 bases and J dropped 0; count of bases not matched to a gene: 6. The CDR3 bases are TGTGCCAGTACCATTGGGGACAGCTCTGGAAACACCATATATTTT. Its protein is CASTIGDSSGNTIYF. Full variable domain (rest looked up from reference TRBV19 and TRBJ1-3): DGGITQSPKYLFRKEGQNVTLSCEQNLNHDAMYWYRQDPGQGLRLIYYSQIVNDFQKGDIAEGYSVSREKKESFPLTVTSAQKNPTAFYLCASTIGDSSGNTIYFGEGSWLTVV.

The chain carries TRBV5-1 and TRBJ2-3; TRBD2 is a possible D gene (5 bases). V shed 4 bases and J shed 0 bases, with 12 bases lying between them. The CDR3 spans 15 residues. Germline CDR1 reads SGHRS; CDR2 reads YFSETQ. The CDR3 coding sequence is TGCGCCAGCAGCGGTAGCGATGCAAGCACAGATACGCAGTATTTT. Its protein product is CASSGSDASTDTQYF.

The rearrangement uses TRBV18 and TRBJ2-3; TRBD2 is a possible D gene (6 bases). Trimming stripped 3 bases from V and 11 bases from J, with 18 bases between. Germline V lookup: CDR1 KGHSH, CDR2 LQKENI. This CDR3 has 14 residues. CDR3 sequence (DNA): TGTGCCAGCTCACCCGAGCGGGCGGGGAATATGCAGTATTTT. Translated: CASSPERAGNMQYF.

J is TRBJ2-1 and V is TRBV29-1, with D possibly being TRBD1 (5 bases). V lost 7 bases and J lost 2, with 9 bases in between. Germline V gene data show CDR1 as SQVTM and CDR2 as ANQGSEA. The CDR3 is 12 residues long. CDR3 amino acids: CSAADTYNEQFF. Here the CDR3 DNA reads TGCAGCGCCGCGGACACCTACAATGAGCAGTTCTTC.

This clone came up a few times. This rearrangement joins TRBV7-8 to TRBJ2-7; 9 bases line up with TRBD2. The CDR3 has 18 residues. Trimming took 1 base from V and 4 from J; bases not matched to a gene: 14. Germline V gives CDR1 SGHVS, CDR2 FQNEAQ. Here the CDR3 reads CASSLGYPTSGILYEQYF. In nucleotides, the CDR3 is TGTGCCAGCAGCTTAGGCTACCCGACTAGCGGAATACTTTACGAGCAGTACTTC.

The chain couples TRBV7-2 to TRBJ2-4; D not resolved. This CDR3 contains 14 residues. Germline V CDR1 and CDR2: SGHTA, FQGNSA. V was trimmed by 2 bases and J by 8 bases, leaving 13 bases between them. The CDR3 reads CASSLRSARDIQYF. The CDR3 bases are TGTGCCAGCAGCTTAAGGTCGGCTCGGGACATTCAGTACTTC.

The chain carries TRBV6-5 and TRBJ1-1; TRBD1 is a possible D gene (6 bases). CDR3 length: 13 amino acids. V lost 6 bases to trimming and J lost 0 bases, with 8 bases between them. The germline V gene encodes CDR1 MNHEY and CDR2 SVGAGI. CDR3 nucleotide sequence: TGTGCCAGCAGGGGGGACATGAACACTGAAGCTTTCTTT. Encoded protein: CASRGDMNTEAFF.

The rearrangement links TRBV27 to TRBJ2-5; the D gene is possibly TRBD2 (6 bases). Between the trimmed V and J ends, which lost 4 bases and 2 bases, there was a span of 11 bases. CDR1 is MNHEY, CDR2 SMNVEV, per germline (reference sequence). The CDR3 extends over 14 amino acids. The CDR3 region has the DNA TGTGCCAGCAGTTCCGGGACTCTACAAGAGACCCAGTACTTC. Translated: CASSSGTLQETQYF.

The chain couples TRBV19 to TRBJ1-2; D might be TRBD1 (5 bases). Trimming cost V 3 bases and J 4 bases, with 9 bases left between them. From germline, CDR1 is LNHDA and CDR2 SQIVND (reference sequence). CDR3 length: 13 residues. Written as DNA, the CDR3 is TGTGCCAGTAGTATCAGGGCCGGCTATGGCTACACCTTC. It translates to CASSIRAGYGYTF.